This T cell receptor beta chain is drawn from a study of T cells in Graves' hyperthyroidism and ophthalmopathy. This clonotype was picked up many times. Germline values: CDR1 SEHNR, CDR2 FQNEAQ (reference sequence). This CDR3 has 14 residues. The V and J ends lost 3 bases and 12 bases respectively, with 15 bases between them. TCR beta CDR3 sequences were amplified from RNA transcripts. TCR CDR3 regions were first amplified by RT-PCR with HTBI primers. From the multiplex PCR reads, TCRdb called clonotypes with MiXCR, one entry per CDR3 protein. The repertoire holds 400,000 or so distinct CDR3 sequences, with more than 12% as singletons.

The chain is built from TRBV7-9 and TRBJ1-6; D remains unclear. The TCR was taken from a woman aged 30 to 39 with Graves' ophthalmopathy. Sequencing was carried out using blood. In nucleotides, the CDR3 is TGTGCCAGCAGCTTTACGGGTGGTGGCCAACCCCTCCACTTT. As protein: CASSFTGGGQPLHF.